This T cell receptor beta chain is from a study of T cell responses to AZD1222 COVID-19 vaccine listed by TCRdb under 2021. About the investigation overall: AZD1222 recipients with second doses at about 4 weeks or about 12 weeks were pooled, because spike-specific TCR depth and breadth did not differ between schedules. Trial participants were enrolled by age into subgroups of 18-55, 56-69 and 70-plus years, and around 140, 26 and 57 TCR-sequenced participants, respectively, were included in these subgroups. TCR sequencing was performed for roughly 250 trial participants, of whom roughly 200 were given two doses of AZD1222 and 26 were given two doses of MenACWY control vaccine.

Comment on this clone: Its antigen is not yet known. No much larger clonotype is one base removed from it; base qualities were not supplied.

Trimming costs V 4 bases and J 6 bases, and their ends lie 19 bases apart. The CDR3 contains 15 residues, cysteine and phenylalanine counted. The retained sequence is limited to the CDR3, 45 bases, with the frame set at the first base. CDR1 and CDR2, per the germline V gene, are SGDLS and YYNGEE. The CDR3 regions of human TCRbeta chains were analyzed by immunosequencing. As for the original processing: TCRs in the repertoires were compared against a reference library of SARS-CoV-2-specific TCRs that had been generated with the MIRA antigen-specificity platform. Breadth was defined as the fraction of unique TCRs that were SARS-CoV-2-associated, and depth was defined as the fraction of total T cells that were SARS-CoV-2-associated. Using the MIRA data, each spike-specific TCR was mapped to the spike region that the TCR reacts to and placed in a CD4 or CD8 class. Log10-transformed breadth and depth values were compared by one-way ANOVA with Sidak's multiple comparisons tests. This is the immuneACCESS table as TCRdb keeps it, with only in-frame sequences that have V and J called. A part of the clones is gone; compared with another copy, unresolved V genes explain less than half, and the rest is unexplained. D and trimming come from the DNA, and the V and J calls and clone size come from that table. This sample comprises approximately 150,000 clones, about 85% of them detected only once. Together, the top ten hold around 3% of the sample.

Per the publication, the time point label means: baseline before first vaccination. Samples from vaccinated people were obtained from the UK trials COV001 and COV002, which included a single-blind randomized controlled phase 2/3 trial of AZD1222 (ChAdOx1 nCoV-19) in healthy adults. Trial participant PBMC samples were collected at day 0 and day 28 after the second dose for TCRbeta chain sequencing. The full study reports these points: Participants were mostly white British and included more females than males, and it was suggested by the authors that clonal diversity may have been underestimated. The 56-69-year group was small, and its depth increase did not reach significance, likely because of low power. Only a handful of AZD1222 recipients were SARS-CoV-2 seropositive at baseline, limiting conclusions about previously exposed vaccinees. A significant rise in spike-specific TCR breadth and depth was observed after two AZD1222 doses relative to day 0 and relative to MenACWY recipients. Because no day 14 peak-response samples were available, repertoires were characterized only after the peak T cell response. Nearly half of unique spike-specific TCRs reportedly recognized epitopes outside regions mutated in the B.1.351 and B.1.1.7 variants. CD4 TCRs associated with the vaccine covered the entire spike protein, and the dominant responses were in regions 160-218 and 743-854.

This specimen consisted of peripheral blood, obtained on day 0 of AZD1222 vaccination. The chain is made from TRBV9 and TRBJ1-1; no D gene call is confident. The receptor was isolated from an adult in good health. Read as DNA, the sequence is TGTGCCAGCAGCCCGCTTGGTGGGCTATCTTCTGAAGCTTTCTTT. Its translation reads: CASSPLGGLSSEAFF.